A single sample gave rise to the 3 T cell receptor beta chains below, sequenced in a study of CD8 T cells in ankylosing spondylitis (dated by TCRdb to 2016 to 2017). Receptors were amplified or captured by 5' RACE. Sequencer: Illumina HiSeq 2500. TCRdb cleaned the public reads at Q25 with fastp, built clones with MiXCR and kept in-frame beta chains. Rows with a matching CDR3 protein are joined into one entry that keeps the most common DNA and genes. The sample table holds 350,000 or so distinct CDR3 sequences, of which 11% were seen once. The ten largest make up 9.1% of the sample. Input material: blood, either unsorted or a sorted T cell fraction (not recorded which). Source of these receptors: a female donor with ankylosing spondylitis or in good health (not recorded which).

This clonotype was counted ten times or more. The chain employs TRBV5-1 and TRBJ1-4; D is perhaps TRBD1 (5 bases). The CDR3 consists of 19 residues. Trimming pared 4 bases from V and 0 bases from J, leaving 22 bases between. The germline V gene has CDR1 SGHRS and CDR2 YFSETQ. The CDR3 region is CASSPYEVDRGSTNEKLFF. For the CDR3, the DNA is TGCGCCAGCAGCCCCTACGAGGTAGACAGAGGGTCAACTAATGAAAAACTGTTTTTT.

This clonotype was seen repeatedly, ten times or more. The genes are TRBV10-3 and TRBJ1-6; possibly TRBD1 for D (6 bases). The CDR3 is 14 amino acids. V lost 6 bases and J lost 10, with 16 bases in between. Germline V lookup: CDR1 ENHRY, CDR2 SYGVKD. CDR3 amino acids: CAISWDNVRSPLHF. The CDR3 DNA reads TGTGCCATCAGCTGGGACAACGTTCGATCACCCCTCCACTTT.

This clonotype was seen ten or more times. The CDR3 nucleotides read TGCAGTGTAAAGTCCCCCAGGGTATCTCCCTACGAGCAGTACTTC. Translated: CSVKSPRVSPYEQYF. The rearrangement links TRBV20-1 to TRBJ2-7, with D maybe TRBD1 (5 bases). Germline V gene data show CDR1 as DFQATT and CDR2 as SNEGSKA (reference sequence). This CDR3 has 15 amino acids. V lost 7 bases and J 2 bases, leaving 21 bases between the germline ends.